This TCR beta chain was recorded in a study of cytotoxic CD8 clonotypes in ibrutinib-treated CLL. Study in general: Productive templates averaged 255,043 per sample, and productive rearrangements 94,082.

Per the germline V gene, CDR1 is SEHNR and CDR2 is FQNEAQ (reference sequence). This CDR3 spans 15 amino acids. V was shortened by 6 bases and J by 0 bases, with 14 bases between the two germline ends. In this sample, this clone turned up a few times. Its antigen remains unknown. The protocol was immunoSEQ multiplex PCR, while the TCRdb copy is restricted to in-frame clones and leaves out a portion. The sample contains about 68,000 clones, roughly 72% of which appear only once. The study's findings and limits: Public clonotypes were rare and shrank or held steady on treatment. Baseline clonality, higher than in age-matched healthy donors, tracked circulating CD8+ T-cell counts.

The clonotype originates from a human donor with chronic lymphocytic leukemia. The chain links TRBV7-9 to TRBJ1-2, with D possibly being TRBD1 (6 bases). Sequencing used PBMCs, obtained after 12 months of ibrutinib treatment. CDR3 region: CASRHGQTTNYGYTF. CDR3 sequence (DNA): TGTGCCAGCAGGCATGGACAGACCACTAACTATGGCTACACCTTC. Complete variable domain (other parts from reference TRBV7-9 and TRBJ1-2): DTGVSQNPRHKITKRGQNVTFRCDPISEHNRLYWYRQTLGQGPEFLTYFQNEAQLEKSRLLSDRFSAERPKGSFSTLEIQRTEQGDSAMYLCASRHGQTTNYGYTFGSGTRLTVV.